This T cell receptor (beta chain) was sequenced for a study of Graves' ophthalmopathy and Graves' hyperthyroidism. Broader study findings: As the model predicted ophthalmopathy progression, it achieved a sensitivity of 65% to 71% and a specificity of about 72%. Thyroid clonotypes that were expanded above 0.001 frequency mostly also appeared in blood.

Remarks on this clonotype: What it binds is unknown.

RNA transcripts served as template for amplifying TCR beta CDR3 sequences. First-round RT-PCR used HTBI primers; second-round multiplex PCR followed. TCRdb re-called the multiplex PCR reads with MiXCR, one entry per CDR3 protein. The profile shows about 620,000 distinct CDR3 sequences, about 20% of them singletons. Germline trimming cut 2 bases from V and 3 bases from J; bases unmatched to any gene: 8. Germline assignment: CDR1 MDHEN and CDR2 SYDVKM. The CDR3 runs 16 residues. The chain links TRBV28 to TRBJ1-1; 8 positions match TRBD1. Material: peripheral blood. The clonotype originates from a young woman with stable Graves' hyperthyroidism. Some clones in this sample may be carry-over from other donors' samples. The CDR3 nucleotides are TGTGCCAGCAGTTTACAGGGGGCGCGTGGGTACACTGAAGCTTTCTTT. Amino acids: CASSLQGARGYTEAFF.